This T cell receptor beta chain was identified during a study of blood T cell repertoires in COVID-19. V was pared by 1 base and J by 2 bases, with 17 bases between. The CDR3 length is 17 residues. The germline V gene encodes CDR1 MGHRA and CDR2 YSYEKL. This clone has just one count. Sequencing used immunoSEQ multiplex PCR; TCRdb keeps in-frame clones, though not all of them. The sample yields approximately 470,000 clones, about 90% seen once. The sample was PBMCs or T cells enriched from blood (not recorded which). This sequence was found in a woman younger than 35 who had recovered from COVID-19. The J gene is TRBJ2-5, the V gene TRBV4-1, with a possible D match to TRBD2 (5 bases). CDR3 loop: CASSQGVRVADQETQYF. DNA for the CDR3: TGCGCCAGCAGCCAAGGGGTGAGGGTGGCGGATCAAGAGACCCAGTACTTC.